One and the same sample provided the 21 T cell receptor beta chains below, sequenced in a study of blood T cell repertoires in COVID-19. TCRdb's table, derived via immunoSEQ multiplex PCR, lists solely in-frame clones and lacks some. The sample comprises roughly 320,000 clones, 70% to 90% of which are singletons, and about 4.1% rests with the top ten. The specimen was PBMCs or T cells enriched from blood (not recorded which). The source of these receptors is a man under 40 who had recovered from COVID-19.

This clone was found a few times. The genes are TRBV25-1 and TRBJ2-3; 12 bases line up with TRBD2. CDR1 MGHDK and CDR2 SYGVNS come from the germline V gene. The CDR3 runs 17 residues. Losses at the gene ends were 4 bases for V and 1 base for J; bases not matched to a gene: 6. CDR3 loop: CASSATSGSRRTDTQYF. The CDR3 nucleotides are TGTGCCAGCAGTGCGACTAGCGGGAGTAGGCGCACAGATACGCAGTATTTT.

This rearrangement joins TRBV30 to TRBJ2-7; 7 nucleotides agree with TRBD2. V shed 0 bases, J shed 4 bases, and the junction held 3 bases outside the gene matches. The CDR3 has 13 amino acids. CDR1 is GTSNPN and CDR2 is SVGIG in the germline V gene (reference sequence). CDR3 sequence: CAWSVLREYEQYF. CDR3 nucleotides: TGTGCCTGGAGTGTACTGCGGGAGTACGAGCAGTACTTC.

The genes are TRBV4-2 and TRBJ2-5; 11 bases fit TRBD2. Germline CDR1 reads LGHNA; CDR2 reads YNFKEQ. V shed 0 bases, J shed 5 bases, and the junction held 8 bases outside the gene matches. The CDR3 runs 17 residues. Here the CDR3 reads CASSQEGSGGAVETQYF. The CDR3 coding sequence is TGTGCCAGCAGCCAAGAGGGTAGCGGGGGGGCGGTGGAGACCCAGTACTTC.

This chain connects TRBV5-1 to TRBJ2-7; 7 bases are shared with TRBD2. CDR1 and CDR2 from the germline V gene are SGHRS and YFSETQ. CDR3 size: 17 residues. V lost 4 bases, J lost 7 bases, and 20 bases stayed unmatched. DNA for the CDR3: TGCGCCAGCAGCCCGGGAGGTGGGGAGACTTTCGAGGGGGAGCAGTACTTC. It specifies CASSPGGGETFEGEQYF.

The chain's CDR3 is CASSEDIDNEQFF. In DNA, the CDR3 is TGTGCCAGCTCAGAGGACATAGACAATGAGCAGTTCTTC. The V call is TRBV18, the J call TRBJ2-1; tentatively, D is TRBD1 (5 bases). From germline, CDR1 is KGHSH and CDR2 LQKENI. V lost 5 bases and J lost 5, with 10 bases in between. CDR3 length: 13 amino acids. The full variable domain, with the rest looked up from reference TRBV18 and TRBJ2-1, is NAGVMQNPRHLVRRRGQEARLRCSPMKGHSHVYWYRQLPEEGLKFMVYLQKENIIDESGMPKERFSAEFPKEGPSILRIQQVVRGDSAAYFCASSEDIDNEQFFGPGTRLTVL.

The V and J genes are TRBV12-3 or TRBV12-4 and TRBJ2-7; 8 nucleotides align to TRBD1. J lost 8 bases, V lost 6 bases, and 9 bases had no gene match. The CDR3 length is 13 residues. This chain's CDR3 is CASRLDRGAKQYF. The CDR3 nucleotides read TGTGCCAGCAGACTAGACAGGGGAGCCAAGCAGTACTTC.

The V call is TRBV7-9, the J call TRBJ2-5; 10 bases map to TRBD2. Unmatched junction bases numbered 9, after V lost 6 bases and J lost 2 bases. Germline values: CDR1 SEHNR, CDR2 FQNEAQ (reference sequence). The CDR3 runs to 16 residues. The CDR3 spells CASSDLLAGSQETQYF. The CDR3 DNA reads as TGTGCCAGCAGTGACCTACTAGCGGGGTCTCAAGAGACCCAGTACTTC.

This clone occurred once. This chain links TRBV5-1 with TRBJ1-1, with TRBD1 identical over 7 bases. The trim removed 3 bases at V and 5 bases at J, leaving 10 bases unmatched. The V gene's germline CDR1 is SGHRS and CDR2 YFSETQ. This CDR3 has 15 residues. The CDR3 sequence: CASSSATGTGTEAFF. In DNA, the CDR3 is TGCGCCAGCAGCTCGGCGACAGGGACGGGGACTGAAGCTTTCTTT.

The chain uses TRBV5-5 and TRBJ1-3, with D possibly being TRBD1 (6 bases). Germline lookup yields CDR1 SGHKS and CDR2 YYEKEE (reference sequence). This CDR3 is built from 16 residues. Trimming took off 1 base at V and 0 bases at J, with 11 bases between the two ends. The CDR3 coding sequence is TGTGCCAGCAGCTTGCCAGGACAGACCTCTGGAAACACCATATATTTT. This codes for CASSLPGQTSGNTIYF.

The gene calls are TRBV19 and TRBJ1-1; D is unclear. Germline CDR1 is LNHDA and CDR2 is SQIVND (reference sequence). The V end was cut by 3 bases, the J end by 0 bases, with 17 bases between. The CDR3 loop spans 17 amino acids. CDR3 coding DNA: TGTGCCAGTAGTATTTGGAGGGCCACCAGGATGAACACTGAAGCTTTCTTT. Its translation is CASSIWRATRMNTEAFF.

The V call is TRBV12-5, the J call TRBJ1-4; TRBD1 matches at 7 bases. V lost 3 bases to trimming and J lost 7 bases; unmatched junction nucleotides: 14. Per the germline V gene, CDR1 is LGHNT and CDR2 is FRNRAP. The CDR3 spans 17 residues. The DNA for the CDR3 is TGTGCTAGTGGTTTCTATTCCCGACAGGGTTCGAGTGAAAAACTGTTTTTT. The encoded protein is CASGFYSRQGSSEKLFF.

This clone has just one count. The rearrangement uses TRBV5-6 and TRBJ2-7; 9 bases are a match to TRBD2. Germline CDR1 SGHDT, CDR2 YYEEEE. The CDR3 contains 15 residues. Trimming took 4 bases from V and 4 from J; bases not matched to a gene: 9. CDR3 nucleotides: TGTGCCAGCAGCCGCGGGGGGGAAGGTCGGTACGAGCAGTACTTC. Amino acids: CASSRGGEGRYEQYF.

The rearrangement joins TRBV7-9 to TRBJ1-2; D remains ambiguous. The CDR3 length is 13 residues. CDR1 SEHNR and CDR2 FQNEAQ come from the germline V gene (reference sequence). Deletions cut 5 bases from V and 8 bases from J, with 15 bases between. CDR3 coding DNA: TGTGCCAGCAGCCTGCCAAGCGACTCCGGCTACACCTTC. This encodes CASSLPSDSGYTF.

The J gene is TRBJ2-3, the V gene TRBV5-1, with TRBD2 matching 7 bases. V shed 2 bases and J 6 bases; nucleotides not matched to a gene: 12. Germline loops: CDR1 SGHRS, CDR2 YFSETQ. The CDR3 covers 16 residues. CDR3 loop: CASSFSSGVTTDTQYF. The DNA for the CDR3 is TGCGCCAGCAGCTTCAGCAGCGGGGTAACGACGGATACGCAGTATTTT.

This clone was counted a single time. V is TRBV9 and J is TRBJ2-2; 13 positions match TRBD2. The CDR3 totals 14 residues. Germline assignment: CDR1 SGDLS and CDR2 YYNGEE. The V segment lost 5 bases and the J segment 6 bases; nucleotides outside the gene matches: 1. CDR3 residues: CASRGLAGAGELFF. The CDR3 nucleotides read TGTGCCAGCAGAGGACTAGCGGGAGCCGGGGAGCTGTTTTTT.

This clone was seen a handful of times. This sequence joins TRBV18 and TRBJ2-7; no reliable D call. CDR3 length: 15 amino acids. Per the germline V gene, CDR1 is KGHSH and CDR2 is LQKENI. V shed 0 bases and J shed 6 bases, with 15 bases lying between them. DNA of the CDR3: TGTGCCAGCTCACCACCGGTGACATCCCTACGCGAGCAGTACTTC. Protein sequence: CASSPPVTSLREQYF.

This chain uses TRBV2 with TRBJ1-5, with TRBD1 as a possible D gene (6 bases). Trimming shortened V by 6 bases and J by 15 bases, and 21 bases separated the two germline ends. The CDR3 has 13 amino acids. Germline V CDR1 and CDR2: SNHLY, FYNNEI. This CDR3 is CASRASLQGIRHF. DNA of the CDR3: TGTGCCAGCAGGGCCTCTCTACAGGGTATCAGGCATTTT.

The chain uses TRBV29-1 and TRBJ1-1; 9 positions agree with TRBD1. CDR1 is SQVTM, CDR2 ANQGSEA, per germline. The CDR3 is made up of 16 amino acids. V was clipped by 0 bases and J by 2 bases; unmatched bases: 7. CDR3 amino acids: CSVEEPRQGDNTEAFF. The CDR3 nucleotides are TGCAGCGTTGAAGAACCAAGACAGGGGGATAACACTGAAGCTTTCTTT.

The chain links TRBV27 to TRBJ1-2, with D perhaps matching TRBD1 (5 bases). The CDR3 has 15 residues. CDR1 and CDR2 from the germline V gene are MNHEY and SMNVEV (reference sequence). V lost 8 bases to trimming and J lost 0 bases, with 16 bases between them. The CDR3 loop is CASYALRGPNYGYTF. Written as DNA, the CDR3 is TGTGCCAGCTATGCCTTAAGGGGTCCTAACTATGGCTACACCTTC.

A single count supports this clone. The J gene is TRBJ1-5, the V gene TRBV15; TRBD1 is a possible D gene (5 bases). V lost 0 bases, J lost 2 bases, and 8 bases lay in between. Germline V gene data show CDR1 as LNHNV and CDR2 as YYDKDF (reference sequence). This CDR3 spans 15 amino acids. CDR3 loop: CATSREDRRNQPQHF. The CDR3 DNA follows: TGTGCCACCAGCAGAGAAGACAGACGCAATCAGCCCCAGCATTTT.

The chain employs TRBV7-2 and TRBJ2-1; a weak D match, TRBD1 (5 bases). Looked up from germline, CDR1 is SGHTA and CDR2 is FQGNSA. The CDR3 is 12 amino acids. With 5 bases removed from V and 4 bases from J, the gap between germline ends came to 6 bases. CDR3 nucleotide sequence: TGTGCCAGCAGCAGACAGTACAATGAGCAGTTCTTC. Translated: CASSRQYNEQFF.